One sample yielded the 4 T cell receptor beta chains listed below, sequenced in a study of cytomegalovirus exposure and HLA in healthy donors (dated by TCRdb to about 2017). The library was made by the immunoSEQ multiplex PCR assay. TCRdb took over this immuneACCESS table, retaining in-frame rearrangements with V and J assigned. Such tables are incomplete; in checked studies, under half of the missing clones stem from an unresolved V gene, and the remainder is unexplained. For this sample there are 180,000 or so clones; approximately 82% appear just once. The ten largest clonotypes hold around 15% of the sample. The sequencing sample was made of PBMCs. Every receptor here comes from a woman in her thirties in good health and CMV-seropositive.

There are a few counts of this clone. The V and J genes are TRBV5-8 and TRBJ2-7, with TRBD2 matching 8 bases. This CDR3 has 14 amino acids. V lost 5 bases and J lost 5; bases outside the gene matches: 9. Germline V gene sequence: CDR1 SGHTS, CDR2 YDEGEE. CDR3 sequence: CASSRGGIGHEQYF. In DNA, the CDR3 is TGTGCCAGCAGTCGCGGGGGGATCGGCCACGAGCAGTACTTC.

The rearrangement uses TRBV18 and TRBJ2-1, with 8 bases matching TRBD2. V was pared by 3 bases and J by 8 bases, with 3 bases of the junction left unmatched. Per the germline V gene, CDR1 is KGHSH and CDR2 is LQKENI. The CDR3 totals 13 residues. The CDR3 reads CASSPGTSDEQFF. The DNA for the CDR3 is TGTGCCAGCTCACCTGGGACTAGTGATGAGCAGTTCTTC.

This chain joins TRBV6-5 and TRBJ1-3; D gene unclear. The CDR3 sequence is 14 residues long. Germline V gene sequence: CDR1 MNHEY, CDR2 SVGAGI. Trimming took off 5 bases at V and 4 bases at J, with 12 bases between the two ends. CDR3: CASSAQLVGNTIYF. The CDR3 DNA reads TGTGCCAGCAGTGCTCAGTTGGTGGGAAACACCATATATTTT.

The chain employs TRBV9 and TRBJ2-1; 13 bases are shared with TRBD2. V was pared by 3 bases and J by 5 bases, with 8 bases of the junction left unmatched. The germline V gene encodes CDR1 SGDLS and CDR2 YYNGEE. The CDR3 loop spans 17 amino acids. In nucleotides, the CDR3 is TGTGCCAGCAGCGCAGGACTAGCGGGAGTATTTGACAATGAGCAGTTCTTC. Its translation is CASSAGLAGVFDNEQFF.